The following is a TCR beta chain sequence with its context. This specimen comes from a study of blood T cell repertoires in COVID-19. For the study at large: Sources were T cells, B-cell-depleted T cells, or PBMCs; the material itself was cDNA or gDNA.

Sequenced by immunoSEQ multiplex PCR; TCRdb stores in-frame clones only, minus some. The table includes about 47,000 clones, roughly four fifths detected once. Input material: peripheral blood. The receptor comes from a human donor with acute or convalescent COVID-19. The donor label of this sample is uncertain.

The CDR3 sequence is CASSRPGQFATVSTEAFF. In DNA, the CDR3 is TGTGCCAGCAGTCGACCGGGACAGTTCGCCACCGTGAGCACTGAAGCTTTCTTT. The gene calls are TRBV28 and TRBJ1-1, with 7 bases identical to TRBD1. V shed 5 bases, J shed 4 bases, and the junction held 19 bases outside the gene matches. Germline CDR1 MDHEN, CDR2 SYDVKM. The CDR3 is 18 amino acids. Full variable domain (rest looked up from reference TRBV28 and TRBJ1-1): DVKVTQSSRYLVKRTGEKVFLECVQDMDHENMFWYRQDPGLGLRLIYFSYDVKMKEKGDIPEGYSVSREKKERFSLILESASTNQTSMYLCASSRPGQFATVSTEAFFGQGTRLTVV.